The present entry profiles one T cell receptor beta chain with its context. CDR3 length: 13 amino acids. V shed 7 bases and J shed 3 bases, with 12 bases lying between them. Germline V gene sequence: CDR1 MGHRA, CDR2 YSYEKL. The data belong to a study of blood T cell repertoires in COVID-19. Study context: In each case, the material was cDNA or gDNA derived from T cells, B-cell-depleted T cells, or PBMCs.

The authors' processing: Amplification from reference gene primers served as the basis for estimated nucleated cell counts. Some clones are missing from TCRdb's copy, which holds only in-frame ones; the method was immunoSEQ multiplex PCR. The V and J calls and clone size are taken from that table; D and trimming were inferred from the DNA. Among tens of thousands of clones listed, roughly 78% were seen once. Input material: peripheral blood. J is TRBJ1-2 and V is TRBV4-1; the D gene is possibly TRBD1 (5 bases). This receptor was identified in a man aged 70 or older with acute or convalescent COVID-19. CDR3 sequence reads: CASTWGDDYGYTF. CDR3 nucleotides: TGCGCCAGCACTTGGGGGGACGACTATGGCTACACCTTC.